This T cell receptor beta chain was identified during a study of regulatory T cells in long-lasting Graves disease. According to the study, TCR beta libraries were built with iRepertoire HTBI primers and CDR3-region Arm-PCR. TCRdb recomputed calls from the multiplex PCR reads with MiXCR, one row per CDR3 protein. The data show some 280,000 distinct CDR3 sequences, roughly a fifth seen once. Time point described: persistent/refractory GD, antithyroid drugs over 5 years with positive TRAb. The authors made the TCR library using RNA they extracted from PBMCs. About this clonotype itself: Its specificity is unknown.

Germline V gene lookup returns CDR1 LGHNA and CDR2 YNFKEQ. The CDR3 spans 15 residues. Unmatched junction bases numbered 15, after V lost 3 bases and J lost 13 bases. Study-wide results and limits: When disease was persistent, TRBV28, TRBJ1-2 and TRBJ2-5 were the favored segments.

The source was peripheral blood mononuclear cells (PBMCs), collected when the disease was refractory, from a patient treated with antithyroid drugs. The origin of this receptor is a female donor with Graves disease. The chain combines TRBV4-2 with TRBJ2-5; 9 nucleotides align to TRBD1. The CDR3 DNA reads as TGTGCCAGCAGCCAGCCAAATCTCCGGGACAGGGATCTGTACTTC. The encoded protein is CASSQPNLRDRDLYF.